The clone carrying this T cell receptor beta chain showed up many times. The antigen remains unidentified. The sample is drawn from a study of T cells in Graves' hyperthyroidism and ophthalmopathy. The CDR3 regions of TCR beta were amplified from RNA transcripts. The HTBI primer set was used in a first-round RT-PCR of the TCR CDR3. TCRdb reprocessed the multiplex PCR reads with MiXCR, giving one entry per CDR3 protein. The data contain around 700,000 distinct CDR3 sequences, approximately 18% of them seen just once; the ten biggest clones take up 16%. Study conclusions and caveats: Most clonotypes expanded in thyroid above 0.001 were likewise present in blood.

Any patient presenting with uncontrolled infection, other autoimmune disease, pregnancy or lactation was left out. This TCR was sampled from a woman aged 50 to 60 with Graves' hyperthyroidism that later progressed to Graves' ophthalmopathy. Sequencing was carried out using blood.

CDR3 protein: CASSLAGLAGADTQYF. In DNA form, the CDR3 reads TGTGCCAGCAGCTTGGCCGGACTAGCGGGGGCAGATACGCAGTATTTT. The V gene is TRBV5-4, the J gene TRBJ2-3; 13 bases match TRBD2. The CDR3 runs 16 residues. Germline assignment: CDR1 SGHNT and CDR2 YYREEE (reference sequence). J gave up 4 bases and V 0 bases, and 2 bases lay outside the gene matches.